This T cell receptor beta chain was identified during a study (TCRdb year 2016). The library was made by RT-PCR. This sample was sequenced with an Illumina MiSeq. In TCRdb, the public reads were trimmed at Q25 with fastp and aligned with MiXCR, with productive beta chains retained. Records with the same CDR3 protein are collapsed into one entry carrying the most frequent genes and DNA. The sample table contains 550,000 to 750,000 distinct CDR3 sequences; only one count was recorded for about 14% of them. The biggest ten clones account for 3.6% of the sample. The CDR3 runs 11 residues from the cysteine to the phenylalanine. Only the CDR3 DNA is retained, 33 bases long and in frame from the first base. CDR1 DFQATT and CDR2 SNEGSKA were looked up in the germline V gene (reference sequence). Deletion took 5 bases off V and 4 bases off J, with a span of 6 bases between the germline ends. A note on this clonotype: No antigen is known for it. Base qualities are not recorded, but no much larger clone differs from it by a single base.

Material: memory CD4+ T cells from blood. This receptor was taken from a female donor in good health, serving as a healthy control. The chain was built from TRBV20-1 and TRBJ2-1, with a tentative D gene TRBD1 over 6 matching bases. DNA sequence: TGCAGTGCTGACAGGTACAATGAGCAGTTCTTC. This translates into CSADRYNEQFF.